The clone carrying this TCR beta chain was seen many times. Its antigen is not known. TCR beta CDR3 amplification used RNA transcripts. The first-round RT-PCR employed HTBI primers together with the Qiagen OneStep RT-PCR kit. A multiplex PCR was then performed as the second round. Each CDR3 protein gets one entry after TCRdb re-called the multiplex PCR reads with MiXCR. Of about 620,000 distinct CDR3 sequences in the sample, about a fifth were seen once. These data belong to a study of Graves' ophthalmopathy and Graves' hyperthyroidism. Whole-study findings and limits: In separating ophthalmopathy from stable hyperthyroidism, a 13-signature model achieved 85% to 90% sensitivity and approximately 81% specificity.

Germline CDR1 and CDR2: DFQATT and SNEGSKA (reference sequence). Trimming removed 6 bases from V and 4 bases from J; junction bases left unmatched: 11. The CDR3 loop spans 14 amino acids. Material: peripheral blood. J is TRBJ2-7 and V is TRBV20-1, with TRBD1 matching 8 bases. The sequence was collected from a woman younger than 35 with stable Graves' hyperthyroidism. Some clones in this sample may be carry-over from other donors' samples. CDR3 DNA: TGCAGTGCGCGCACTACAGGGGGGTATTACGAGCAGTACTTC. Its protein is CSARTTGGYYEQYF.